The rows below give T cell receptor beta chains drawn from one sample of a study of CD8+ T cells in alopecia areata. The protocol was immunoSEQ multiplex PCR, while the TCRdb copy is restricted to in-frame clones and leaves out a portion. The table records some 150,000 clones, about three fifths of them present only once. Sequenced: CD8+ T cells sorted from blood. The receptors derive from a human donor in good health. Each CDR3 is given without its conserved first and last residue. The D gene is left open where the match is weak. Not every row has a clone size; where given, it reads once, few, many or a size class.

J gene	D gene	V gene	clone size	CDR3 protein
TRBJ2-3	TRBD1	TRBV29-1	.	SVASQGATDTQY
TRBJ2-1	.	TRBV7-8	once	ASSLSRVSYNEQF
TRBJ2-7	TRBD2	TRBV19	few	ASSSGLAVTYEQY
TRBJ2-7	TRBD1	TRBV5-4	many	ASSNPDRDRDYEQY
TRBJ2-3	.	TRBV29-1	once	SVGEDTQY
TRBJ1-1	.	TRBV15	.	ATSTSTGPTEAF
TRBJ1-2	.	TRBV29-1	.	SVGDKDYGYT
TRBJ2-5	.	TRBV7-9	few	ASSFPTGPETQY
TRBJ2-3	TRBD2	TRBV27	.	ASSNPGLAGGTDTQY
TRBJ2-7	.	TRBV29-1	few	SAEGPLSSQY
TRBJ1-5	.	TRBV6-1	few	ASSEPDSPNQPQH
TRBJ2-7	.	TRBV7-9	.	ASSIRGGGQY
TRBJ1-1	.	TRBV6-5	.	ASSYGTEAF
TRBJ2-1	TRBD1	TRBV7-4	.	ASSLTQGAANEQF
TRBJ2-2	TRBD2	TRBV7-2	few	ASSFLAVNTGELF
TRBJ2-5	.	TRBV10-3	.	AIGILEDSLQETQY
TRBJ2-1	TRBD2	TRBV29-1	.	SALAGVENEQF
TRBJ1-1	TRBD1	TRBV6-5	.	ASSSPDRGEAF
TRBJ2-5	.	TRBV25-1	.	ASIKGETQY
TRBJ2-1	.	TRBV29-1	.	SVEGEGANEQF
TRBJ2-6	TRBD1	TRBV27	.	ASSELGGAGANVLT
TRBJ2-3	.	TRBV25-1	once	ASSRGNTDTQY
TRBJ1-1	.	TRBV7-8	once	ASSSGTSRPGAF
TRBJ2-7	.	TRBV27	few	ASSWGREQY
TRBJ1-3	.	TRBV27	few	ASTPTGDSGNTIY
TRBJ2-1	TRBD1	TRBV29-1	.	SAEGAYLGEQF
TRBJ2-7	.	TRBV9	.	ASSVVSGSNEQY
TRBJ1-1	.	TRBV2	.	ASSDGTNTEAF
TRBJ2-5	.	TRBV30	.	ASSGLTETQY
TRBJ2-1	.	TRBV30	.	AWNLGTNEQF
TRBJ2-1	.	TRBV30	.	AWSVRRGTLSNEQF
TRBJ2-5	.	TRBV27	once	ASKNREETQY
TRBJ1-2	TRBD1	TRBV7-9	.	ASSQLGGQGGYT
TRBJ1-1	.	TRBV29-1	once	SVLGSHLFRDTEAF
TRBJ2-1	.	TRBV18	few	ASSPRAGYNEQF
TRBJ1-2	TRBD1	TRBV13	.	ASSSSDRDYGYT
TRBJ1-1	.	TRBV27	.	ASMTGIDEAF
TRBJ2-1	.	TRBV9	.	ASSVRRDNEQF
TRBJ2-1	.	TRBV9	.	ASSVNKIAILNEQF
TRBJ1-2	.	TRBV11-2	.	ASSSLDGYT
TRBJ1-2	.	TRBV25-1	.	ASTAGYGYT
TRBJ2-3	.	TRBV29-1	once	SLWLVNTDTQY
TRBJ1-1	.	TRBV4-2	.	ASSQVQGTEAF
TRBJ2-3	.	TRBV29-1	.	SVEEGRRSRDTQY
TRBJ1-1	.	TRBV10-3	.	AISESRDPQNTEAF
TRBJ1-5	.	TRBV4-1	.	ASSQAPEAGRNQPQH
TRBJ2-5	.	TRBV4-1	.	ASSQDGLGRETQY
TRBJ2-1	.	TRBV15	.	ATSRQGLYNEQF
TRBJ1-3	.	TRBV4-1	.	ASSQAFSGNTIY
TRBJ2-4	.	TRBV21-1	.	ASSKIGERGTKNIQY
TRBJ1-5	TRBD1	TRBV19	.	ASSTGQGKQPQH
TRBJ2-7	TRBD2	TRBV4-2	.	ASSQGSGPSYEQY
TRBJ2-7	.	TRBV11-2	few	ASKGHAGVYEQY
TRBJ2-7	.	TRBV25-1	.	ASSEYVYEQY
TRBJ2-7	TRBD2	TRBV29-1	.	SAGLAGSYEQY
TRBJ2-1	TRBD2	TRBV19	.	ASSSGGSTYNEQF
TRBJ2-7	TRBD1	TRBV7-9	.	ASSSKTGTASLEQY
TRBJ2-1	TRBD2	TRBV6-5	.	ASRASGRIDEQF